In its sample, the clone carrying this T cell receptor beta chain was seen a few times. V shed 0 bases and J shed 2 bases, with 9 bases lying between them. The CDR3 has 15 amino acids. Germline values: CDR1 MNHNS, CDR2 SASEGT. The sample belongs to a study of beta chain features in type 1 diabetes. The whole isolated RNA underwent reverse transcription, so sequencing captured expressed TCRB transcripts. Some clones are missing from TCRdb's copy, which holds only in-frame ones; the method was immunoSEQ multiplex PCR. Of some 410,000 clones listed, approximately 14% were seen once; the top ten hold 0.03% to 0.04%.

Input material: naive CD4+ T cells from blood. The sequence derives from a man aged 25-45 years in good health. The chain is built from TRBV6-1 and TRBJ2-3; a weak D match, TRBD2 (5 bases). The CDR3 loop is CASSEAIAITDTQYF. Written as DNA, the CDR3 is TGTGCCAGCAGTGAAGCGATAGCGATCACAGATACGCAGTATTTT.